The rows below give T cell receptor beta chains drawn from one sample of a study of T cell repertoires in cytomegalovirus infection. No antigen has been assigned to these receptors. TCRdb re-derived calls from the reads in MiXCR, one entry per CDR3 protein. The sample lists 750,000 to 950,000 distinct CDR3 sequences; 25% to 35% were seen once. The input for sequencing was cultured CD8+ T cells from PBMCs, taken from culture after CMV antigen stimulation. Receptor source: a human donor in good health (CMV status not recorded). Some clones in this sample may be carry-over from other donors' samples. The CDR3 runs from the conserved cysteine through the conserved F or W. A D gene is named only where the DNA matches it firmly. Part of the rows lack a size; the others show once, few, many or a class for expanded clones.

d_gene: .
v_gene: TRBV7-8
abundance: .
j_gene: TRBJ2-5
len: 16
CDR3aa: CASSLAVSPRWETQYF
CDR3nt: TGTGCCAGCAGCTTAGCGGTTAGCCCAAGGTGGGAGACCCAGTACTTC

d_gene: .
v_gene: TRBV6-6
abundance: .
j_gene: TRBJ2-1
len: 17
CDR3aa: CASSSYRGPESYNEQFF
CDR3nt: TGTGCCAGCAGTTCCTACCGGGGGCCGGAATCCTACAATGAGCAGTTCTTC

d_gene: TRBD2
v_gene: TRBV7-2
abundance: many
j_gene: TRBJ2-5
len: 16
CDR3aa: CASSLRAGDIKRAQYF
CDR3nt: TGTGCCAGCAGCTTAAGAGCGGGGGATATAAAGCGGGCCCAGTACTTC

d_gene: .
v_gene: TRBV6-5
abundance: many
j_gene: TRBJ2-4
len: 17
CDR3aa: CASTAGTPDLAKNIQYF
CDR3nt: TGTGCCAGCACTGCCGGGACACCCGATTTAGCCAAAAACATTCAGTACTTC

d_gene: .
v_gene: TRBV6-1
abundance: .
j_gene: TRBJ1-2
len: 18
CDR3aa: CASSENRQALILGYGYTF
CDR3nt: TGTGCCAGCAGTGAAAACCGACAAGCCCTGATCCTGGGCTATGGCTACACCTTC

d_gene: TRBD1
v_gene: TRBV7-6
abundance: many
j_gene: TRBJ1-1
len: 15
CDR3aa: CASSLGQGGVTEAFF
CDR3nt: TGTGCCAGCAGCCTAGGACAGGGGGGGGTCACTGAAGCTTTCTTT

d_gene: TRBD1
v_gene: TRBV7-9
abundance: .
j_gene: TRBJ1-4
len: 17
CDR3aa: CASSPGTGGPPNEKLFF
CDR3nt: TGTGCCAGCAGCCCTGGGACAGGGGGCCCGCCCAATGAAAAACTGTTTTTT

d_gene: .
v_gene: TRBV27
abundance: .
j_gene: TRBJ2-3
len: 14
CDR3aa: CASALDGVTDTQYF
CDR3nt: TGTGCCAGCGCTTTGGACGGGGTGACAGATACGCAGTATTTT

d_gene: .
v_gene: TRBV7-8
abundance: .
j_gene: TRBJ1-5
len: 16
CDR3aa: CASSFGGVLGNQPQHF
CDR3nt: TGTGCCAGCAGCTTTGGGGGGGTTTTGGGCAATCAGCCCCAGCATTTT

d_gene: .
v_gene: TRBV6-8
abundance: .
j_gene: TRBJ1-1
len: 15
CDR3aa: CASRLTNSGGTEAFF
CDR3nt: TGTGCCAGCAGACTTACCAATTCGGGGGGCACTGAAGCTTTCTTT

d_gene: .
v_gene: TRBV19
abundance: .
j_gene: TRBJ2-3
len: 13
CDR3aa: CASSIYGADTQYF
CDR3nt: TGTGCCAGTAGTATATATGGCGCAGATACGCAGTATTTT

d_gene: .
v_gene: TRBV5-1
abundance: .
j_gene: TRBJ2-7
len: 11
CDR3aa: CASSFGHEQYF
CDR3nt: TGCGCCAGCAGCTTTGGTCACGAGCAGTACTTC

d_gene: TRBD2
v_gene: TRBV19
abundance: few
j_gene: TRBJ2-1
len: 13
CDR3aa: CAAGLAGGVEQFF
CDR3nt: TGTGCCGCCGGACTAGCGGGGGGGGTTGAGCAGTTCTTC

d_gene: .
v_gene: TRBV7-2
abundance: many
j_gene: TRBJ1-5
len: 13
CDR3aa: CASTDPGDQPQHF
CDR3nt: TGTGCCAGCACCGACCCAGGGGATCAGCCCCAGCATTTT

d_gene: TRBD2
v_gene: TRBV27
abundance: few
j_gene: TRBJ2-5
len: 14
CDR3aa: CASSKRGVQETQYF
CDR3nt: TGTGCCAGCAGTAAGCGGGGGGTCCAAGAGACCCAGTACTTC

d_gene: .
v_gene: TRBV4-1
abundance: .
j_gene: TRBJ2-2
len: 14
CDR3aa: CASSQDRGLGELFF
CDR3nt: TGCGCCAGCAGCCAAGATCGAGGACTCGGGGAGCTGTTTTTT

d_gene: TRBD2
v_gene: TRBV7-6
abundance: many
j_gene: TRBJ2-3
len: 15
CDR3aa: CASSTLAGGSDTQYF
CDR3nt: TGTGCCAGCAGCACCCTAGCGGGGGGATCAGATACGCAGTATTTT

d_gene: .
v_gene: TRBV4-1
abundance: few
j_gene: TRBJ2-3
len: 15
CDR3aa: CASSQEADSTDTQYF
CDR3nt: TGCGCCAGCAGCCAAGAGGCGGATAGCACAGATACGCAGTATTTT

d_gene: .
v_gene: TRBV12-3/TRBV12-4
abundance: .
j_gene: TRBJ2-6
len: 16
CDR3aa: CASSLMGQVGANVLTF
CDR3nt: TGTGCCAGCAGTTTAATGGGACAAGTAGGGGCCAACGTCCTGACTTTC

d_gene: .
v_gene: TRBV6-6
abundance: .
j_gene: TRBJ1-2
len: 15
CDR3aa: CASSYLDGARYGYTF
CDR3nt: TGTGCCAGCAGTTATTTGGACGGGGCTCGATATGGCTACACCTTC

d_gene: TRBD1
v_gene: TRBV19
abundance: .
j_gene: TRBJ1-1
len: 16
CDR3aa: CASTLLGRGQNTEAFF
CDR3nt: TGTGCCAGTACACTCCTCGGCAGGGGGCAAAACACTGAAGCTTTCTTT

d_gene: .
v_gene: TRBV6-1
abundance: few
j_gene: TRBJ2-3
len: 14
CDR3aa: CASRPGPYTDTQYF
CDR3nt: TGTGCCAGCAGACCGGGACCTTACACAGATACGCAGTATTTT

d_gene: .
v_gene: TRBV2
abundance: few
j_gene: TRBJ2-1
len: 15
CDR3aa: CASSEIGAGSNEQFF
CDR3nt: TGTGCCAGCAGTGAGATAGGGGCAGGGAGCAATGAGCAGTTCTTC

d_gene: TRBD1
v_gene: TRBV6-5
abundance: .
j_gene: TRBJ2-7
len: 15
CDR3aa: CASSLGQGGPYEQYF
CDR3nt: TGTGCCAGCAGTCTCGGACAGGGAGGACCCTACGAGCAGTACTTC

d_gene: .
v_gene: TRBV11-3
abundance: .
j_gene: TRBJ2-1
len: 13
CDR3aa: CASSGGWNNEQFF
CDR3nt: TGTGCCAGCAGCGGGGGATGGAACAATGAGCAGTTCTTC

d_gene: .
v_gene: TRBV28
abundance: .
j_gene: TRBJ2-1
len: 19
CDR3aa: CASTRAVGGAGGAYNEQFF
CDR3nt: TGTGCCAGCACCCGCGCGGTGGGGGGGGCAGGGGGCGCCTACAATGAGCAGTTCTTC

d_gene: TRBD1
v_gene: TRBV28
abundance: many
j_gene: TRBJ1-5
len: 13
CDR3aa: CASLGQSNQPQHF
CDR3nt: TGTGCCAGCCTGGGACAGTCCAATCAGCCCCAGCATTTT

d_gene: .
v_gene: TRBV5-5
abundance: .
j_gene: TRBJ2-7
len: 15
CDR3aa: CASSLEGSSGYEQYF
CDR3nt: TGTGCCAGCAGCTTGGAAGGTTCTTCGGGCTACGAGCAGTACTTC

d_gene: .
v_gene: TRBV7-9
abundance: many
j_gene: TRBJ2-7
len: 12
CDR3aa: CASSLLGNEQYF
CDR3nt: TGTGCCAGCAGCTTGTTGGGGAACGAGCAGTACTTC

d_gene: .
v_gene: TRBV29-1
abundance: few
j_gene: TRBJ2-7
len: 15
CDR3aa: CSVDWDEGGNYEQYF
CDR3nt: TGCAGCGTTGATTGGGACGAGGGGGGCAACTACGAGCAGTACTTC

d_gene: TRBD1
v_gene: TRBV12-3/TRBV12-4
abundance: .
j_gene: TRBJ2-7
len: 15
CDR3aa: CASSLWGQGGHEQYF
CDR3nt: TGTGCCAGCAGTCTTTGGGGACAGGGCGGGCACGAGCAGTACTTC

d_gene: TRBD1
v_gene: TRBV6-2/TRBV6-3
abundance: .
j_gene: TRBJ1-2
len: 16
CDR3aa: CASSYNRGPSDYGYTF
CDR3nt: TGTGCCAGCAGTTACAACAGGGGACCCAGTGACTATGGCTACACCTTC

d_gene: .
v_gene: TRBV6-8
abundance: once
j_gene: TRBJ2-1
len: 15
CDR3aa: CASSSLGPLYNEQFF
CDR3nt: TGTGCCAGCAGTTCTTTGGGCCCCCTCTACAATGAGCAGTTCTTC

d_gene: TRBD2
v_gene: TRBV7-9
abundance: .
j_gene: TRBJ2-1
len: 15
CDR3aa: CASSGLAGGLNEQFF
CDR3nt: TGTGCCAGCAGCGGACTAGCGGGGGGGCTTAATGAGCAGTTCTTC

d_gene: .
v_gene: TRBV6-5
abundance: .
j_gene: TRBJ2-1
len: 16
CDR3aa: CVSSYSYSRAWGEQFF
CDR3nt: TGTGTCAGCAGTTACTCGTACTCCCGCGCCTGGGGTGAGCAGTTCTTC

d_gene: .
v_gene: TRBV2
abundance: few
j_gene: TRBJ1-1
len: 12
CDR3aa: CARRTVNTEAFF
CDR3nt: TGTGCCAGGAGGACAGTGAACACTGAAGCTTTCTTT

d_gene: .
v_gene: TRBV7-9
abundance: few
j_gene: TRBJ1-1
len: 14
CDR3aa: CASSPGNANTEAFF
CDR3nt: TGTGCCAGCAGCCCAGGGAATGCGAACACTGAAGCTTTCTTT

d_gene: TRBD1
v_gene: TRBV11-2
abundance: few
j_gene: TRBJ1-3
len: 18
CDR3aa: CASSLLVDRSFRGNTIYF
CDR3nt: TGTGCCAGCAGCTTATTAGTGGACAGGTCGTTCCGGGGAAACACCATATATTTT

d_gene: TRBD2
v_gene: TRBV7-8
abundance: .
j_gene: TRBJ2-5
len: 16
CDR3aa: CASSSLAGVLQETQYF
CDR3nt: TGTGCCAGCAGCTCCCTAGCGGGGGTCCTCCAAGAGACCCAGTACTTC

d_gene: .
v_gene: TRBV6-1
abundance: .
j_gene: TRBJ2-1
len: 12
CDR3aa: CASVVTYNEQFF
CDR3nt: TGTGCCAGCGTGGTGACCTACAATGAGCAGTTCTTC

d_gene: TRBD2
v_gene: TRBV7-3
abundance: .
j_gene: TRBJ2-3
len: 15
CDR3aa: CASRESGGGTDTQYF
CDR3nt: TGTGCCAGCAGGGAGAGCGGGGGGGGCACAGATACGCAGTATTTT

d_gene: .
v_gene: TRBV7-8
abundance: many
j_gene: TRBJ1-1
len: 15
CDR3aa: CASSFRAGAVTEAFF
CDR3nt: TGTGCCAGCAGCTTCCGGGCAGGGGCGGTCACTGAAGCTTTCTTT

d_gene: .
v_gene: TRBV4-1
abundance: .
j_gene: TRBJ1-2
len: 13
CDR3aa: CASSQVSGYGYTF
CDR3nt: TGCGCCAGCAGCCAAGTTTCCGGGTATGGCTACACCTTC

d_gene: .
v_gene: TRBV5-1
abundance: once
j_gene: TRBJ2-5
len: 14
CDR3aa: CASRPGELQETQYF
CDR3nt: TGCGCCAGCAGACCCGGGGAGCTACAAGAGACCCAGTACTTC

d_gene: .
v_gene: TRBV7-8
abundance: many
j_gene: TRBJ2-5
len: 17
CDR3aa: CASSSRPGRANQETQYF
CDR3nt: TGTGCCAGCAGCTCCCGACCGGGGCGAGCAAATCAAGAGACCCAGTACTTC

d_gene: .
v_gene: TRBV7-9
abundance: few
j_gene: TRBJ2-1
len: 18
CDR3aa: CASSLDLRLVSLYNEQFF
CDR3nt: TGTGCCAGCAGCTTAGACCTACGACTAGTCTCCCTTTACAATGAGCAGTTCTTC

d_gene: .
v_gene: TRBV6-2/TRBV6-3
abundance: .
j_gene: TRBJ1-2
len: 14
CDR3aa: CASSYPDRGYGYTF
CDR3nt: TGTGCCAGCAGTTACCCGGACAGAGGCTATGGCTACACCTTC

d_gene: .
v_gene: TRBV27
abundance: few
j_gene: TRBJ1-2
len: 14
CDR3aa: CASSPTLANYGYTF
CDR3nt: TGTGCCAGCAGTCCCACGTTGGCTAACTATGGCTACACCTTC

d_gene: TRBD2
v_gene: TRBV6-6
abundance: .
j_gene: TRBJ2-5
len: 16
CDR3aa: CASSKSGLAGQETQYF
CDR3nt: TGTGCCAGCAGTAAATCGGGACTAGCGGGGCAAGAGACCCAGTACTTC

d_gene: .
v_gene: TRBV7-2
abundance: many
j_gene: TRBJ2-1
len: 17
CDR3aa: CASSLAAAVILYNEQFF
CDR3nt: TGTGCCAGCAGCTTAGCAGCGGCGGTGATACTTTACAATGAGCAGTTCTTC

d_gene: TRBD1
v_gene: TRBV7-6
abundance: .
j_gene: TRBJ1-2
len: 16
CDR3aa: CASSPPTGGGLDGYTF
CDR3nt: TGTGCCAGCAGCCCCCCGACAGGGGGAGGATTAGATGGCTACACCTTC

d_gene: .
v_gene: TRBV6-1
abundance: .
j_gene: TRBJ2-3
len: 11
CDR3aa: CASSYQDTQYF
CDR3nt: TGTGCCAGCAGTTATCAAGATACGCAGTATTTT

d_gene: TRBD1
v_gene: TRBV7-6
abundance: .
j_gene: TRBJ1-5
len: 15
CDR3aa: CASSSSQGGVSPQHF
CDR3nt: TGTGCCAGCAGCTCATCTCAGGGGGGGGTATCGCCCCAGCATTTT

d_gene: TRBD1
v_gene: TRBV10-3
abundance: few
j_gene: TRBJ2-7
len: 14
CDR3aa: CAIRGTGSFDEQYF
CDR3nt: TGTGCCATCAGGGGGACAGGGTCGTTCGACGAGCAGTACTTC

d_gene: TRBD1
v_gene: TRBV28
abundance: few
j_gene: TRBJ2-3
len: 14
CDR3aa: CASSLVQGVDTQYF
CDR3nt: TGTGCCAGCAGTTTGGTCCAGGGGGTAGATACGCAGTATTTT